This passage covers 32 T cell receptor beta chains from one sample sequenced in a study of breast tumors, draining lymph nodes, adjacent tissues. From the multiplex PCR reads, TCRdb called clonotypes with MiXCR, one entry per CDR3 protein. The repertoire holds about 13,000 distinct CDR3 sequences, with about 62% as singletons. The sample taken for sequencing was tumor-adjacent breast tissue. The receptors were sampled from a female donor with breast cancer. Some clones in this sample may be carry-over from other donors' samples.

This clonotype was observed many times. The V call is TRBV28, the J call TRBJ1-2, with TRBD1 matching over 8 bases. Trimming at V came to 1 base and at J to 4 bases, leaving 2 bases not matched to a gene. The CDR3 loop spans 14 amino acids. Germline V gene sequence: CDR1 MDHEN, CDR2 SYDVKM. CDR3 sequence: CASSLSDRVYGYTF. CDR3 in DNA: TGTGCCAGCAGTTTATCGGACAGGGTCTATGGCTACACCTTC.

The chain combines TRBV15 with TRBJ2-3; D is unclear. V gave up 2 bases and J gave up 0 bases, with 9 bases separating them. CDR1 and CDR2 (germline): LNHNV, YYDKDF (reference sequence). This CDR3 comprises 15 residues. As DNA, the CDR3 is TGTGCCACCAGCAGATTAGGGTCTAGCACAGATACGCAGTATTTT. Amino acids: CATSRLGSSTDTQYF.

This clonotype is classed as medium-sized (0.01 to 0.1%). This sequence joins TRBV7-9 and TRBJ1-2; D possibly corresponds to TRBD1 (6 bases). The CDR3 totals 15 residues. V gave up 7 bases and J gave up 8 bases, with 23 bases separating them. Looked up from germline, CDR1 is SEHNR and CDR2 is FQNEAQ (reference sequence). This CDR3 is CASTEALVGGGGYTF. CDR3 coding DNA: TGTGCCAGCACCGAAGCCCTGGTAGGGGGAGGCGGCTACACCTTC.

This clonotype showed up many times. This chain joins TRBV3-1 and TRBJ2-3, with 10 bases matching TRBD2. The CDR3 runs 16 residues. The V and J ends lost 5 bases and 3 bases, in that order; junction bases with no gene match: 8. CDR1 and CDR2 from the germline V gene are LGHDT and YNNKEL (reference sequence). CDR3 DNA: TGTGCCAGCAGCATTCAGCGGGGGGGCCTGACAGATACGCAGTATTTT. It specifies CASSIQRGGLTDTQYF.

The J gene is TRBJ2-1, the V gene TRBV4-2; TRBD2 matches at 10 bases. V shed 0 bases and J 5 bases; nucleotides not matched to a gene: 10. The germline gives CDR1 LGHNA, CDR2 YNFKEQ. The CDR3 has 18 amino acids. The CDR3 region is CASSQDVRERGGNNEQFF. In nucleotides, the CDR3 is TGTGCCAGCAGCCAAGATGTCCGGGAGCGGGGGGGTAACAATGAGCAGTTCTTC.

The chain has TRBV10-2 and TRBJ2-3, with D possibly TRBD1 on 5 matching bases. V was clipped by 3 bases and J by 1 base, with 5 bases between them. Germline V gives CDR1 WSHSY, CDR2 SAAADI. The CDR3 length is 13 residues. The CDR3 loop reads CASSEQGTDTQYF. In DNA form, the CDR3 reads TGCGCCAGCAGTGAACAGGGCACAGATACGCAGTATTTT.

This chain connects TRBV25-1 to TRBJ2-7; D might be TRBD1 or TRBD2, each matching 5 bases. Germline V gene data show CDR1 as MGHDK and CDR2 as SYGVNS. The CDR3 length is 14 residues. V lost 1 base and J lost 4, with 11 bases in between. Written as DNA, the CDR3 is TGTGCCAGCAGTGAATTCCGGGACGGGTACGAGCAGTACTTC. Residues: CASSEFRDGYEQYF.

The chain joins TRBV24-1 to TRBJ2-7; 10 bases are a match to TRBD2. Germline assignment: CDR1 KGHDR and CDR2 SFDVKD. V lost 4 bases, J lost 2 bases, and 16 bases stayed unmatched. This CDR3 has 19 residues. CDR3 nucleotides: TGTGCCACCAGTGACTGTGACAGGCTTGAAACTAGCGGGGCCTACGAGCAGTACTTC. This codes for CATSDCDRLETSGAYEQYF.

The rearrangement joins TRBV4-1 to TRBJ2-4; tentatively, D is TRBD2 (5 bases). Deletions cut 4 bases from V and 8 bases from J, with 15 bases between. There are 14 residues in the CDR3. Germline V gene data show CDR1 as MGHRA and CDR2 as YSYEKL. This CDR3 reads CASSLYNEGDIQYF. CDR3 sequence (DNA): TGCGCCAGCAGCCTCTACAACGAGGGTGACATTCAGTACTTC.

This clonotype was seen at least ten times. This rearrangement joins TRBV6-1 to TRBJ2-7; 10 nucleotides match TRBD1. The germline V gene encodes CDR1 MNHNS and CDR2 SASEGT. With 6 bases clipped from V and 4 bases from J, the junction kept 6 bases outside the gene matches. The CDR3 extends over 14 amino acids. CDR3 nucleotide sequence: TGTGCCAGCAGCCTCCGGGACAGGGGATACGAGCAGTACTTC. This gives the protein CASSLRDRGYEQYF.

The chain joins TRBV24-1 to TRBJ2-1, with D hard to call. V was pared by 0 bases and J by 9 bases, with 8 bases between. The length of the CDR3 is 13 residues. CDR1 is KGHDR, CDR2 SFDVKD, per germline. CDR3 residues: CATSDLSSSEQFF. The CDR3 DNA follows: TGTGCCACCAGTGATTTGAGTAGCAGTGAGCAGTTCTTC.

This chain links TRBV20-1 with TRBJ1-2, with 8 bases matching TRBD1. CDR3 length: 16 residues. The junction had 20 bases not matched to a gene; V was cut back by 6 bases and J by 8 bases. In germline, CDR1 is DFQATT, CDR2 SNEGSKA (reference sequence). The CDR3 DNA reads as TGCAGTGCGTGGCACAGGGGGGGAGGACCCGAGGGCGGCTACACCTTC. As protein: CSAWHRGGGPEGGYTF.

The J gene is TRBJ1-6, the V gene TRBV29-1; 9 bases are a match to TRBD1. In germline, CDR1 is SQVTM, CDR2 ANQGSEA. The CDR3 sequence is 15 residues long. V shed 7 bases and J 4 bases; nucleotides not matched to a gene: 8. The CDR3 DNA reads as TGCAGCGCTACGGACAGGGGATTTTATAATTCACCCCTCCACTTT. Its protein is CSATDRGFYNSPLHF. The full variable domain, completed using reference TRBV29-1 and TRBJ1-6, is SAVISQKPSRDICQRGTSLTIQCQVDSQVTMMFWYRQQPGQSLTLIATANQGSEATYESGFVIDKFPISRPNLTFSTLTVSNMSPEDSSIYLCSATDRGFYNSPLHFGNGTRLTVT.

This clonotype was seen many times. The gene calls are TRBV28 and TRBJ2-7; D call uncertain. Germline V CDR1 and CDR2: MDHEN, SYDVKM. The V gene lost 2 bases and the J gene lost 6 bases, with 8 bases spanning the gap. The CDR3 sequence is 12 residues long. The CDR3 DNA sequence: TGTGCCAGCAGTTTACGAGTTAGCGAGCAGTACTTC. Protein: CASSLRVSEQYF. The variable domain in full, with the rest retrieved from reference TRBV28 and TRBJ2-7, is DVKVTQSSRYLVKRTGEKVFLECVQDMDHENMFWYRQDPGLGLRLIYFSYDVKMKEKGDIPEGYSVSREKKERFSLILESASTNQTSMYLCASSLRVSEQYFGPGTRLTVT.

In this sample, this clonotype turned up many times. The chain joins TRBV6-1 to TRBJ2-5; 9 positions agree with TRBD2. Germline V CDR1 and CDR2: MNHNS, SASEGT. Germline trimming cut 5 bases from V and 4 bases from J; bases unmatched to any gene: 17. The CDR3 has 18 amino acids. The CDR3 here is CASSYTPSVSGSSETQYF. As DNA, the CDR3 is TGTGCCAGCAGTTATACTCCTTCGGTTAGCGGGAGTTCAGAGACCCAGTACTTC.

In this sample, this clonotype turned up a few times. This rearrangement joins TRBV11-3 to TRBJ2-7; D not resolved. V was clipped by 0 bases and J by 2 bases, with 11 bases between them. The CDR3 loop spans 15 amino acids. Germline values: CDR1 SGHNT, CDR2 YENEEA. The CDR3 sequence is CASSLDALEAYEQYF. The CDR3 DNA reads as TGTGCCAGCAGCTTAGATGCCCTCGAGGCCTACGAGCAGTACTTC.

The table lists this clonotype with many counts. The junction and the germline gene differ at one end; a read error may be behind it. The J gene is TRBJ2-3, the V gene TRBV6-4; D may correspond to TRBD1 or TRBD2 (6 bases each). This CDR3 region has 14 residues. The germline gives CDR1 MRHNA, CDR2 SNTAGT. The chain's CDR3 is CASSVRGGTDTQYF. In DNA form, the CDR3 reads TGTGCCAGCAGTGTCAGGGGAGGCACAGATACGCAATATTTT.

The chain links TRBV20-1 to TRBJ1-3; TRBD1 agrees at 7 bases. V gave up 2 bases and J gave up 14 bases; unmatched junction bases: 6. The CDR3 extends over 11 amino acids. Germline CDR1 reads DFQATT; CDR2 reads SNEGSKA (reference sequence). CDR3 loop: CSARFTGTVYF. The DNA for the CDR3 is TGCAGTGCTAGATTTACCGGGACAGTATATTTT.

The rearrangement links TRBV30 to TRBJ1-4; D not certain. Deletions cut 1 base from V and 5 bases from J, with 17 bases between. This CDR3 region has 16 residues. CDR1 is GTSNPN and CDR2 is SVGIG in the germline V gene (reference sequence). The CDR3: CAWSGGRAAVNEKLFF. CDR3 sequence (DNA): TGTGCCTGGAGTGGGGGTCGGGCAGCGGTGAATGAAAAACTGTTTTTT.

As regards this clonotype: Being one base from a much bigger clone, this may be a read error. This chain's CDR3 is CAGSLGGGPEAFF. The CDR3, as DNA: TGTGCCGGCAGCTTGGGAGGGGGCCCTGAAGCTTTCTTT. This chain connects TRBV5-5 to TRBJ1-1; 7 bases line up with TRBD1. Germline values: CDR1 SGHKS, CDR2 YYEKEE (reference sequence). This CDR3 has 13 residues.

As regards this clonotype: One end of the junction does not line up with germline, which may come from a read error. This sequence joins TRBV12-3 or TRBV12-4 and TRBJ2-3; 10 bases are a match to TRBD2. CDR3 size: 14 residues. As DNA, the CDR3 is TGTGCCAGCAGACCTAGCGGGGGCACAGATGCGCAGTATTTT. Protein: CASRPSGGTDAQYF.

This clonotype showed up just a few times. The V gene is TRBV20-1, the J gene TRBJ2-7; 11 bases are a match to TRBD2. V trimming: 1 base; J trimming: 0 bases; junction bases outside the gene matches: 11. Germline CDR1 reads DFQATT; CDR2 reads SNEGSKA (reference sequence). There are 18 residues in the CDR3. The CDR3 nucleotides read TGCAGTGCTAGAGTCCCTTACTCTAGCGGGGGGAGCTCCTACGAGCAGTACTTC. It is translated as CSARVPYSSGGSSYEQYF.

Many counts were recorded for this clonotype. One end of the junction is discordant with germline, which a read error may explain. The CDR3 protein is CSAMGPALRSNSPLHF. The CDR3 DNA reads as TGCAGTGCTATGGGACCCGCTCTACGCTCTAATTCGCCCCTCCACTTT. The genes are TRBV20-1 and TRBJ1-6, with a weak D call TRBD1 (5 bases). The CDR3 sequence is 16 residues long. CDR1 and CDR2 from the germline V gene are DFQATT and SNEGSKA (reference sequence).

The chain carries TRBV10-1 and TRBJ1-6, with a possible D match to TRBD1 (6 bases). The CDR3 is 13 residues long. Trimming left V 5 bases short and J 10 bases short, with 12 bases between. Germline V CDR1 and CDR2: WNHNN, SYGVQD (reference sequence). The CDR3 DNA sequence: TGCGCCAGCAGTCACAGGGTTGGATCACCCCTCCACTTT. It codes for CASSHRVGSPLHF.

This rearrangement joins TRBV20-1 to TRBJ2-7; D call uncertain. Looked up from germline, CDR1 is DFQATT and CDR2 is SNEGSKA (reference sequence). The CDR3 length is 14 residues. V was shortened by 2 bases and J by 1 base, with 12 bases between the two germline ends. The CDR3 coding sequence is TGCAGTGCTAGAACATCGCTCGGATCCTACGAGCAGTACTTC. Its protein is CSARTSLGSYEQYF.

A word on this clonotype: The missing conserved phenylalanine or tryptophan at the end of this CDR3 makes a read error likely. The limits of the CDR3 on the DNA are not certain, so only TCRdb's listed CDR3 is given. The chain combines TRBV7-9 with TRBJ1-2; TRBD1, the table's D call, lacks a check against the DNA. CDR1 is SEHNR and CDR2 is FQNEAQ in the germline V gene (reference sequence). Counting both end residues, the CDR3 totals 14 amino acids. CDR3: CASSLSWGGEGYPS.

This clonotype was seen a handful of times. Relative to the germline gene, one junction end is altered; a read error may explain this. V usage is TRBV7-7 and J usage is TRBJ2-5; the match to TRBD1 covers 9 bases. The CDR3 runs to 14 residues. Per germline, CDR1 SSHAT and CDR2 FNYEAQ (reference sequence). Here the CDR3 reads CASSQGQGGETQYF. The CDR3, as DNA: TGTGCTAGCAGCCAGGGACAGGGAGGGGAGACCCAGTACTTC.

DNA of the CDR3: TGCAGTGCTAGGTCCCGGGACAGGGGACGGCAGTATTTT. Amino acid sequence: CSARSRDRGRQYF. The V and J genes are TRBV20-1 and TRBJ2-3; 10 bases map to TRBD1. Germline trimming cut 3 bases from V and 11 bases from J; bases unmatched to any gene: 8. The CDR3 has 13 amino acids. CDR1 and CDR2 (germline): DFQATT, SNEGSKA (reference sequence).

There are many counts of this clonotype. The chain combines TRBV19 with TRBJ2-2, with D perhaps TRBD1 (6 bases). V shed 6 bases and J shed 7 bases, with 12 bases lying between them. This CDR3 comprises 13 residues. Germline V CDR1 and CDR2: LNHDA, SQIVND (reference sequence). The CDR3 sequence: CASSPGEGGELFF. The CDR3 nucleotides read TGTGCCAGTAGCCCAGGGGAAGGCGGGGAGCTGTTTTTT.

This chain connects TRBV5-1 to TRBJ2-7; 9 bases line up with TRBD2. Germline CDR1 is SGHRS and CDR2 is YFSETQ. The CDR3 loop spans 14 amino acids. Losses at the gene ends were 5 bases for V and 4 bases for J; bases not matched to a gene: 7. CDR3 sequence: CASRPAGGGYEQYF. CDR3 nucleotide sequence: TGCGCCAGCAGGCCAGCGGGGGGAGGGTACGAGCAGTACTTC.

The chain is built from TRBV13 and TRBJ1-6; the D is unclear. CDR1 PRHDT and CDR2 FYEKMQ come from the germline V gene (reference sequence). The CDR3 sequence is 14 residues long. V was pared by 8 bases and J by 7 bases, with 15 bases between. The CDR3 here is CASDMGGSNSPLHF. The CDR3 DNA is TGTGCCAGCGACATGGGAGGTAGCAATTCACCCCTCCACTTT.

The chain combines TRBV27 with TRBJ1-6; D remains ambiguous. The CDR3 is 15 amino acids. V lost 0 bases, J lost 7 bases, and 10 bases lay in between. Germline CDR1 MNHEY, CDR2 SMNVEV (reference sequence). This CDR3 reads CASSLSADGNSPLHF. Written as DNA, the CDR3 is TGTGCCAGCAGTTTATCGGCAGATGGGAATTCACCCCTCCACTTT.